The 4 T cell receptor beta chains below were found in one sample sequenced in a study of brain T cells in children with intractable seizures. The repertoire was sequenced with immunoSEQ multiplex PCR; TCRdb's copy has only in-frame clones and lacks some. The sample holds 100,000 to 120,000 clones; under 95% are singletons and the top ten take about 3.8%. The sample was peripheral blood, taken at surgery. The origin of the receptors is a boy younger than two with hemimegalencephaly and intractable seizures.

V and J are TRBV28 and TRBJ2-1, with 9 bases fitting TRBD2. Trimming took 10 bases from V and 3 from J; bases not matched to a gene: 10. This CDR3 region has 15 residues. Germline V gene sequence: CDR1 MDHEN, CDR2 SYDVKM. In nucleotides, the CDR3 is TGTGCCACCAGGGCGGGAGGGAGCCTCTACAATGAGCAGTTCTTC. Protein product: CATRAGGSLYNEQFF.

The V gene is TRBV4-1, the J gene TRBJ1-2; D unclear. Trimming took off 6 bases at V and 8 bases at J, with 16 bases between the two ends. The CDR3 is 13 residues long. Germline V gene sequence: CDR1 MGHRA, CDR2 YSYEKL. This chain's CDR3 is CASSRPNDWGYTF. CDR3 DNA: TGCGCCAGCAGTCGCCCTAACGACTGGGGCTACACCTTC.

The J gene is TRBJ2-7, the V gene TRBV27; D perhaps matches TRBD2 (6 bases). V was cut by 0 bases and J by 6 bases, with 21 bases left in between. CDR1 and CDR2 from the germline V gene are MNHEY and SMNVEV (reference sequence). This CDR3 has 17 amino acids. The CDR3 is CASSLSPSAGPVGEQYF. The CDR3 DNA reads as TGTGCCAGCAGTTTATCCCCCTCGGCGGGGCCCGTTGGCGAGCAGTACTTC.

V is TRBV19 and J is TRBJ1-5; perhaps TRBD1 as D (6 bases). Trimming removed 1 base at V and 3 bases at J, with 13 bases between. The CDR3 runs to 16 residues. Germline V gives CDR1 LNHDA, CDR2 SQIVND (reference sequence). The CDR3 sequence: CASSIGPDRLNQPQHF. The CDR3 bases are TGTGCCAGTAGTATAGGGCCGGACAGACTCAATCAGCCCCAGCATTTT.